Following are 27 T cell receptor beta chains from one sample sequenced in a study of pediatric ulcerative colitis. Libraries were prepared by immunoSEQ multiplex PCR; TCRdb keeps only in-frame clonotypes and omits some of them. The sample includes 64,000 or so clones, more than 60% of them seen just once. The sequenced sample consisted of blood. The origin of the receptors is a boy aged 10-17 years with moderate ulcerative colitis.

This clone was observed once. The chain links TRBV4-2 to TRBJ1-5; D is perhaps TRBD1 (5 bases). Germline values: CDR1 LGHNA, CDR2 YNFKEQ. The CDR3 covers 15 residues. With 1 base removed from V and 0 bases from J, the gap between germline ends came to 7 bases. CDR3 residues: CASSQGQFSNQPQHF. The CDR3 DNA follows: TGTGCCAGCAGCCAAGGACAGTTTAGCAATCAGCCCCAGCATTTT.

This clone was seen more than once but under ten times. The chain links TRBV7-3 to TRBJ1-2; D is uncertain. CDR3 length: 16 residues. Germline V gene sequence: CDR1 SGHTA, CDR2 FQGTGA. Trimming stripped 5 bases from V and 7 bases from J, with 23 bases between. The CDR3 protein is CASSPKGGSEMGGYTF. The CDR3 region has the DNA TGTGCCAGCAGCCCAAAGGGAGGATCTGAGATGGGTGGCTACACCTTC.

This clone was counted once. V usage is TRBV7-9 and J usage is TRBJ1-2; no firm D call. V lost 3 bases to trimming and J lost 1 base, with 3 bases between them. This CDR3 region has 12 residues. CDR1 and CDR2 (germline): SEHNR, FQNEAQ (reference sequence). The CDR3 spells CASSLGNYGYTF. CDR3 sequence (DNA): TGTGCCAGCAGCTTGGGTAACTATGGCTACACCTTC.

V and J are TRBV5-1 and TRBJ2-2, with D possibly being TRBD1 or TRBD2 (5 bases each). Trimming shortened V by 0 bases and J by 4 bases, and 10 bases separated the two germline ends. The CDR3 length is 15 residues. Germline CDR1 is SGHRS and CDR2 is YFSETQ. The CDR3 DNA sequence: TGCGCCAGCAGCTTGGCGAGGGGACCCACCGGGGAGCTGTTTTTT. This translates into CASSLARGPTGELFF.

The rearrangement uses TRBV2 and TRBJ2-3; weak D call: TRBD1 (7 bases). The CDR3 covers 14 residues. Germline V lookup: CDR1 SNHLY, CDR2 FYNNEI. Trimming stripped 2 bases from V and 5 bases from J, with 11 bases between. As DNA, the CDR3 is TGTGCCAGCAGTGAACAGGGGGAGGAAGATACGCAGTATTTT. Its protein product is CASSEQGEEDTQYF.

The chain recombines TRBV7-6 with TRBJ2-2, with D possibly matching TRBD1 (5 bases). The germline V gene has CDR1 SGHVS and CDR2 FNYEAQ. The V gene lost 1 base and the J gene lost 5 bases, with 11 bases spanning the gap. The CDR3 is made up of 15 amino acids. The CDR3, as DNA: TGTGCCAGCAGCTTAGTATCCCAGGGAACCGGGGAGCTGTTTTTT. Its translation: CASSLVSQGTGELFF.

This rearrangement joins TRBV5-1 to TRBJ2-3; the D is unclear. Germline V gene sequence: CDR1 SGHRS, CDR2 YFSETQ. The CDR3 loop spans 16 amino acids. V was clipped by 0 bases and J by 3 bases, with 14 bases between them. The CDR3 nucleotides are TGCGCCAGCAGCTTGGGGAGATTAGGGTGGACAGATACGCAGTATTTT. Its protein product is CASSLGRLGWTDTQYF.

This chain joins TRBV11-1 and TRBJ1-1, with a weak D call TRBD1 (5 bases). Germline-derived CDR1 and CDR2 are SGHAT and FQDESV (reference sequence). The ends were cut back, 3 bases at V and 4 bases at J, with 15 bases in the middle. The CDR3 length is 15 residues. CDR3 region: CASSFGGSGVTEAFF. In DNA form, the CDR3 reads TGTGCCAGCAGCTTTGGGGGGTCCGGTGTCACTGAAGCTTTCTTT.

The CDR3 reads CATGGTKRAPYGYTF. DNA for the CDR3: TGTGCCACGGGGGGCACGAAGCGGGCTCCCTATGGCTACACCTTC. The chain uses TRBV11-2 and TRBJ1-2; D perhaps matches TRBD1 (6 bases). Deletions cut 10 bases from V and 4 bases from J, with 22 bases between. Germline V gene lookup returns CDR1 SGHAT and CDR2 FQNNGV. The CDR3 extends over 15 amino acids.

The chain couples TRBV7-9 to TRBJ1-4, with 7 bases aligning to TRBD1. The CDR3 consists of 14 residues. Trimming removed 4 bases from V and 3 bases from J; junction bases left unmatched: 2. Looked up from germline, CDR1 is SEHNR and CDR2 is FQNEAQ (reference sequence). CDR3 sequence (DNA): TGTGCCAGCAGCTCGGGACAGTCTAATGAAAAACTGTTTTTT. Its translation is CASSSGQSNEKLFF.

The rearrangement uses TRBV5-1 and TRBJ2-3; 9 bases match TRBD2. The CDR3 sequence is 14 residues long. Germline loops: CDR1 SGHRS, CDR2 YFSETQ. Losses at the gene ends were 4 bases for V and 2 bases for J; bases not matched to a gene: 2. The CDR3 here is CASSLAGLTDTQYF. CDR3 sequence (DNA): TGCGCCAGCAGCCTAGCGGGACTCACAGATACGCAGTATTTT.

The gene calls are TRBV29-1 and TRBJ2-7; D gene ambiguous. The CDR3 totals 10 residues. Trimming took off 4 bases at V and 6 bases at J, with 7 bases between the two ends. CDR1 is SQVTM and CDR2 is ANQGSEA in the germline V gene. The CDR3 region has the DNA TGCAGCGTTGGAATCCGCGAGCAGTACTTC. Translated: CSVGIREQYF.

The chain couples TRBV27 to TRBJ1-4, with a tentative D call TRBD1 (5 bases). Germline V lookup: CDR1 MNHEY, CDR2 SMNVEV (reference sequence). CDR3 length: 14 amino acids. V was pared by 3 bases and J by 4 bases, with 9 bases between. CDR3 in DNA: TGTGCCAGCAGTTTGTGGGGGGATAATGAAAAACTGTTTTTT. Its translation: CASSLWGDNEKLFF. Full variable domain (missing parts from reference TRBV27 and TRBJ1-4): EAQVTQNPRYLITVTGKKLTVTCSQNMNHEYMSWYRQDPGLGLRQIYYSMNVEVTDKGDVPEGYKVSRKEKRNFPLILESPSPNQTSLYFCASSLWGDNEKLFFGSGTQLSVL.

V gene TRBV4-3 combines with J gene TRBJ1-1; D possibly corresponds to TRBD1 (6 bases). V lost 6 bases to trimming and J lost 2 bases, with 16 bases between them. Per germline, CDR1 LGHNA and CDR2 YSLEER. The CDR3 totals 15 residues. CDR3 loop: CASSLLTTGNTEAFF. CDR3 DNA: TGCGCCAGCAGTCTTTTGACGACAGGAAACACTGAAGCTTTCTTT.

J is TRBJ1-2 and V is TRBV5-4; 8 bases map to TRBD1. The length of the CDR3 is 16 residues. The junction had 11 bases not matched to a gene; V was cut back by 4 bases and J by 3 bases. The germline V gene encodes CDR1 SGHNT and CDR2 YYREEE (reference sequence). In nucleotides, the CDR3 is TGTGCCAGCAGCGCATCACTTAAGACAGGGGACTATGGCTACACCTTC. This encodes CASSASLKTGDYGYTF.

This chain uses TRBV9 with TRBJ2-3, with D possibly TRBD2 on 5 matching bases. Germline CDR1 and CDR2: SGDLS and YYNGEE. The CDR3 totals 15 residues. Deletions cut 4 bases from V and 0 bases from J, with 12 bases between. CDR3 region: CASSPHSGSTDTQYF. Written as DNA, the CDR3 is TGTGCCAGCAGCCCCCACTCGGGGAGCACAGATACGCAGTATTTT.

V gene TRBV29-1 combines with J gene TRBJ2-1; D is perhaps TRBD2 (7 bases). The V end lost 5 bases, the J end lost 7 bases, and 15 bases lay between the germline ends. The germline V gene has CDR1 SQVTM and CDR2 ANQGSEA. There are 13 residues in the CDR3. In DNA, the CDR3 is TGCAGCGTTCTGGAGGGGGGGAAAAATGAGCAGTTCTTC. It encodes CSVLEGGKNEQFF.

This clone was seen a single time. The chain combines TRBV7-3 with TRBJ2-3, with a weak D call TRBD1 (5 bases). This CDR3 comprises 13 residues. Germline V gene data show CDR1 as SGHTA and CDR2 as FQGTGA. The ends were cut back, 3 bases at V and 6 bases at J, with 10 bases in the middle. CDR3 in DNA: TGTGCCAGCAGCTTCTCAAGGGGCGATACGCAGTATTTT. It translates to CASSFSRGDTQYF.

This chain connects TRBV30 to TRBJ2-3; D uncertain. The length of the CDR3 is 12 residues. Germline-derived CDR1 and CDR2 are GTSNPN and SVGIG (reference sequence). The V and J ends lost 5 bases and 6 bases respectively, with 12 bases between them. The CDR3 DNA sequence: TGTGCCTGGGGGGTAAGAATGGATACGCAGTATTTT. Translated: CAWGVRMDTQYF.

This clone was counted a single time. The chain couples TRBV5-4 to TRBJ2-7; 7 nucleotides line up with TRBD1. The CDR3 length is 15 residues. V trimming: 2 bases; J trimming: 3 bases; junction bases outside the gene matches: 8. From germline, CDR1 is SGHNT and CDR2 YYREEE (reference sequence). CDR3 nucleotides: TGTGCCAGCAGCTTAGGGGGCCCGTTACTCTACGAGCAGTACTTC. This codes for CASSLGGPLLYEQYF. The whole variable domain, remainder taken from reference TRBV5-4 and TRBJ2-7, is ETGVTQSPTHLIKTRGQQVTLRCSSQSGHNTVSWYQQALGQGPQFIFQYYREEENGRGNFPPRFSGLQFPNYSSELNVNALELDDSALYLCASSLGGPLLYEQYFGPGTRLTVT.

J is TRBJ1-1 and V is TRBV5-6, with 7 bases matching TRBD1. Germline loops: CDR1 SGHDT, CDR2 YYEEEE. Germline trimming cut 3 bases from V and 7 bases from J; bases unmatched to any gene: 15. This CDR3 has 16 amino acids. The CDR3 nucleotides are TGTGCCAGCAGCTACGGGGGTGACAGGGTCCTTGATGAAGCTTTCTTT. This codes for CASSYGGDRVLDEAFF.

The chain uses TRBV19 and TRBJ1-4; maybe TRBD1 (5 bases). The length of the CDR3 is 18 residues. Between the trimmed V and J ends, which lost 3 bases and 4 bases, there was a span of 21 bases. Germline V gene data show CDR1 as LNHDA and CDR2 as SQIVND (reference sequence). The CDR3 reads CASSIPGAAGSLNEKLFF. The CDR3 nucleotides are TGTGCCAGTAGTATCCCCGGGGCCGCGGGGTCCCTTAATGAAAAACTGTTTTTT. Using reference TRBV19 and TRBJ1-4 for the parts outside the CDR3, the full variable domain is DGGITQSPKYLFRKEGQNVTLSCEQNLNHDAMYWYRQDPGQGLRLIYYSQIVNDFQKGDIAEGYSVSREKKESFPLTVTSAQKNPTAFYLCASSIPGAAGSLNEKLFFGSGTQLSVL.

CDR3 bases: TGCGCCAGCAGCCCCAACCTTGAGGGGAACGTTTACTATGGCTACACCTTC. This translates into CASSPNLEGNVYYGYTF. The rearrangement joins TRBV5-1 to TRBJ1-2; D perhaps matches TRBD1 (5 bases). There are 17 residues in the CDR3. The V and J ends lost 4 bases and 3 bases respectively, with 22 bases between them. CDR1 is SGHRS and CDR2 is YFSETQ in the germline V gene.

The chain recombines TRBV5-4 with TRBJ2-5, with D possibly being TRBD2 (7 bases). Germline V gene lookup returns CDR1 SGHNT and CDR2 YYREEE (reference sequence). V was trimmed by 4 bases and J by 4 bases, leaving 14 bases between them. This CDR3 has 14 residues. The CDR3 spells CASSQGGARETQYF. The CDR3 DNA reads TGTGCCAGCAGCCAAGGGGGGGCCCGAGAGACCCAGTACTTC.

This chain uses TRBV9 with TRBJ2-5; TRBD2 is a possible D gene (6 bases). CDR3 size: 15 residues. Germline values: CDR1 SGDLS, CDR2 YYNGEE. V gave up 0 bases and J gave up 5 bases, with 14 bases separating them. The CDR3 reads CASSVDDAGRETQYF. The CDR3 nucleotides read TGTGCCAGCAGCGTAGACGATGCGGGGCGGGAGACCCAGTACTTC.

V is TRBV5-1 and J is TRBJ1-4, with a weak D call TRBD1 (5 bases). The CDR3 is made up of 18 amino acids. Germline assignment: CDR1 SGHRS and CDR2 YFSETQ. The V end was cut by 0 bases, the J end by 8 bases, with 23 bases between. CDR3 in DNA: TGCGCCAGCAGCTTGGGTTCCGTCGTGGCAGGGAAGGTCGAAAAACTGTTTTTT. Amino acid sequence: CASSLGSVVAGKVEKLFF. Full variable domain (rest looked up from reference TRBV5-1 and TRBJ1-4): KAGVTQTPRYLIKTRGQQVTLSCSPISGHRSVSWYQQTPGQGLQFLFEYFSETQRNKGNFPGRFSGRQFSNSRSEMNVSTLELGDSALYLCASSLGSVVAGKVEKLFFGSGTQLSVL.

This clone was seen more than once but under ten times. The chain couples TRBV4-1 to TRBJ1-1; the D gene is possibly TRBD1 (5 bases). Germline V gene sequence: CDR1 MGHRA, CDR2 YSYEKL. The V and J ends lost 0 bases and 0 bases respectively, with 14 bases between them. The CDR3 length is 17 residues. CDR3 region: CASSQDQGVRVNTEAFF. The DNA of the CDR3 is TGCGCCAGCAGCCAAGATCAGGGCGTAAGAGTGAACACTGAAGCTTTCTTT.